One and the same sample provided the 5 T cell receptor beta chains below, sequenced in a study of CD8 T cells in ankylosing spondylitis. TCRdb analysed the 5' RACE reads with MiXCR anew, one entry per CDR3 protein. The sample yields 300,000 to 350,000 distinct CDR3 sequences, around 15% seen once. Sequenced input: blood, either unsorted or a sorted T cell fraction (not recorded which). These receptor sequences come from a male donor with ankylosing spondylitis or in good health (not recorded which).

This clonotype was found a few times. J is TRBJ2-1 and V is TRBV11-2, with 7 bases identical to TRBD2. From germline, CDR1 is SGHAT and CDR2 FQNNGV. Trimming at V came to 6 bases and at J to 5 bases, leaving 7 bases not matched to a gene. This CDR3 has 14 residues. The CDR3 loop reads CASRSGLDNNEQFF. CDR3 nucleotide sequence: TGTGCCAGCAGATCCGGACTAGACAACAATGAGCAGTTCTTC.

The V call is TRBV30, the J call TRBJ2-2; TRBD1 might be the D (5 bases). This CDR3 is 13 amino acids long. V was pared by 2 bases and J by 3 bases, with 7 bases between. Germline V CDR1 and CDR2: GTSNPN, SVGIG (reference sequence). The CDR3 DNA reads TGTGCCTGGAGTAGACAGCACACCGGGGAGCTGTTTTTT. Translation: CAWSRQHTGELFF.

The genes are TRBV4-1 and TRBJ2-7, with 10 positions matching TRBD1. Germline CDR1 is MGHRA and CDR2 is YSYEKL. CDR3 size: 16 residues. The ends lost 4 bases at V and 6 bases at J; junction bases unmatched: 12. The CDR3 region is CASSRKEPGQGFEQYF. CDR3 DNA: TGCGCCAGCAGCCGAAAAGAACCGGGACAGGGGTTCGAGCAGTACTTC.

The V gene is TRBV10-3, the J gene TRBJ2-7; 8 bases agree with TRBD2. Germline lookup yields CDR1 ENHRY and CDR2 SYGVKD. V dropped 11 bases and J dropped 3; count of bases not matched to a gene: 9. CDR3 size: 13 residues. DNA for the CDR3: TGTGCCTCCACCGGGACTAGTCTCTACGAGCAGTACTTC. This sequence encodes CASTGTSLYEQYF.

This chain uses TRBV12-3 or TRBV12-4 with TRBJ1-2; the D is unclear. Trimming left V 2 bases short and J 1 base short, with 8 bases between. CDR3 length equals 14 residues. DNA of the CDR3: TGTGCCAGCAGTTTACGGGGATATAACTATGGCTACACCTTC. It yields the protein CASSLRGYNYGYTF.